Following are 25 T cell receptor beta chains from one sample sequenced in a study of blood T cell repertoires in COVID-19. The method was immunoSEQ multiplex PCR; TCRdb's version includes in-frame clones alone and lacks a portion of them. This sample has more than 85,000 clones, with under 85% found just once. The sequencing input was peripheral blood. The receptors stem from a man in his 70s with acute or convalescent COVID-19.

The chain carries TRBV3-1 (or the pseudogene TRBV3-2) and TRBJ2-6, with D uncertain. Trimming shortened V by 4 bases and J by 2 bases, and 6 bases separated the two germline ends. CDR1 is LGHDT, CDR2 YNNKEL, per germline (reference sequence). The CDR3 consists of 14 residues. CDR3 region: CASSPQAGANVLTF. CDR3 in DNA: TGTGCCAGCAGCCCTCAGGCTGGGGCCAACGTCCTGACTTTC.

J is TRBJ2-4 and V is TRBV3-1 (or the pseudogene TRBV3-2); perhaps TRBD2 as D (6 bases). In germline, CDR1 is LGHDT, CDR2 YNNKEL (reference sequence). The ends were cut back, 0 bases at V and 0 bases at J, with 12 bases in the middle. The CDR3 is 17 amino acids. CDR3 sequence (DNA): TGTGCCAGCAGCCAAGAGAATCGGGACTTAGCCAAAAACATTCAGTACTTC. Residues: CASSQENRDLAKNIQYF.

The CDR3 here is CASSISQSQPQHF. The DNA for the CDR3 is TGTGCCAGTAGTATCTCCCAGTCACAGCCCCAGCATTTT. The chain joins TRBV19 to TRBJ1-5; D is uncertain. V lost 3 bases and J 7 bases, leaving 10 bases between the germline ends. The CDR3 runs 13 residues. CDR1 and CDR2 from the germline V gene are LNHDA and SQIVND (reference sequence).

This clone was counted once. The chain employs TRBV7-8 and TRBJ1-5; 10 nucleotides match TRBD1. From germline, CDR1 is SGHVS and CDR2 FQNEAQ. The CDR3 has 16 amino acids. V lost 5 bases, J lost 4 bases, and 8 bases stayed unmatched. The CDR3 DNA follows: TGTGCCAGCAGCCTTGGACAGGGGGGACCGAATCAGCCCCAGCATTTT. Translated: CASSLGQGGPNQPQHF.

The rearrangement joins TRBV5-1 to TRBJ2-6, with D possibly being TRBD2 (6 bases). The CDR3 totals 17 residues. Trimming took off 4 bases at V and 0 bases at J, with 14 bases between the two ends. Germline lookup yields CDR1 SGHRS and CDR2 YFSETQ. The CDR3 DNA follows: TGCGCCAGCAGCGGGGGACTTTCCTTCTCTGGGGCCAACGTCCTGACTTTC. Protein product: CASSGGLSFSGANVLTF.

A few counts support this clone. V gene TRBV27 combines with J gene TRBJ2-7, with TRBD1 matching over 10 bases. Germline lookup yields CDR1 MNHEY and CDR2 SMNVEV (reference sequence). This CDR3 contains 17 residues. J lost 0 bases, V lost 1 base, and 6 bases had no gene match. CDR3 residues: CASSLYGTGAPSYEQYF. CDR3 sequence (DNA): TGTGCCAGCAGTTTATATGGGACAGGGGCACCCTCCTACGAGCAGTACTTC.

The rearrangement joins TRBV3-1 (or the pseudogene TRBV3-2) to TRBJ1-1; 8 bases match TRBD1. The ends lost 1 base at V and 3 bases at J; junction bases unmatched: 7. This CDR3 has 16 amino acids. The V gene's germline CDR1 is LGHDT and CDR2 YNNKEL (reference sequence). Here the CDR3 DNA reads TGTGCCAGCAGCCAAGTCAGGGGGCGGGTCGACACTGAAGCTTTCTTT. Protein sequence: CASSQVRGRVDTEAFF.

This chain links TRBV28 with TRBJ1-1, with TRBD1 matching over 7 bases. CDR1 is MDHEN and CDR2 is SYDVKM in the germline V gene. The CDR3 covers 13 residues. V shed 4 bases and J 11 bases; nucleotides not matched to a gene: 10. As DNA, the CDR3 is TGTGCCAGCAGTTCCTACCGACAGGGAGTGGCTTTCTTT. It specifies CASSSYRQGVAFF.

There are a few counts of this clone. The chain joins TRBV7-2 to TRBJ2-1, with a possible D match to TRBD1 (6 bases). Germline V gene lookup returns CDR1 SGHTA and CDR2 FQGNSA. V was cut by 4 bases and J by 7 bases, with 17 bases left in between. CDR3 length: 15 amino acids. Here the CDR3 DNA reads TGTGCCAGCAGCTCTTCCGGGACAAGGGGGAATGAGCAGTTCTTC. This translates into CASSSSGTRGNEQFF.

The genes are TRBV5-1 and TRBJ2-7, with 9 bases matching TRBD2. Unmatched junction bases numbered 4, after V lost 2 bases and J lost 4 bases. The CDR3 extends over 14 amino acids. CDR1 SGHRS and CDR2 YFSETQ come from the germline V gene. CDR3: CASSFTSGSYEQYF. DNA for the CDR3: TGCGCCAGCAGCTTCACTAGCGGGTCTTACGAGCAGTACTTC.

This clone showed up just once. This chain joins TRBV30 and TRBJ2-7; D is unclear. The CDR3 contains 11 residues. CDR1 and CDR2 from the germline V gene are GTSNPN and SVGIG (reference sequence). With 3 bases removed from V and 5 bases from J, the gap between germline ends came to 8 bases. This CDR3 reads CAWSTSHEQYF. The CDR3 region has the DNA TGTGCCTGGAGCACAAGTCACGAGCAGTACTTC.

J is TRBJ2-3 and V is TRBV4-1; D remains unclear. V lost 0 bases and J lost 4, with 8 bases in between. Germline values: CDR1 MGHRA, CDR2 YSYEKL. The length of the CDR3 is 14 residues. This CDR3 is CASSQESRADTQYF. The DNA of the CDR3 is TGCGCCAGCAGCCAAGAATCACGGGCAGATACGCAGTATTTT.

The chain is built from TRBV27 and TRBJ2-7; D is perhaps TRBD2 (5 bases). The V gene's germline CDR1 is MNHEY and CDR2 SMNVEV (reference sequence). The CDR3 sequence is 13 residues long. The V end lost 6 bases, the J end lost 1 base, and 10 bases lay between the germline ends. CDR3 protein: CASSGGHSYEQYF. The CDR3 DNA sequence: TGTGCCAGCAGCGGAGGCCATTCCTACGAGCAGTACTTC.

The V and J genes are TRBV7-6 and TRBJ1-3, with TRBD1 as a possible D gene (5 bases). V lost 5 bases, J lost 2 bases, and 13 bases lay in between. CDR3 length equals 15 residues. Germline-derived CDR1 and CDR2 are SGHVS and FNYEAQ. The CDR3 region is CASSPPGRAGNTIYF. The CDR3 bases are TGTGCCAGCAGCCCACCGGGCAGGGCTGGAAACACCATATATTTT.

The CDR3 nucleotides are TGTGCCAGCAGCTGGGAGGGACCATACAATGAGCAGTTCTTC. Translated: CASSWEGPYNEQFF. The genes are TRBV5-4 and TRBJ2-1; TRBD2 aligns across 7 bases. There are 14 residues in the CDR3. Germline CDR1 SGHNT, CDR2 YYREEE (reference sequence). Trimming removed 3 bases from V and 4 bases from J; junction bases left unmatched: 4.

This chain joins TRBV10-3 and TRBJ2-1; D gene uncertain. Germline CDR1 and CDR2: ENHRY and SYGVKD. This CDR3 spans 15 amino acids. V was pared by 0 bases and J by 6 bases, with 12 bases between. The CDR3 loop is CAISESPLTINEQFF. Written as DNA, the CDR3 is TGTGCCATCAGTGAGTCCCCTCTAACGATCAATGAGCAGTTCTTC.

The chain employs TRBV5-4 and TRBJ1-3, with 11 bases fitting TRBD1. J gave up 7 bases and V 3 bases, and 3 bases lay outside the gene matches. Germline V lookup: CDR1 SGHNT, CDR2 YYREEE (reference sequence). The CDR3 consists of 14 residues. In DNA form, the CDR3 reads TGTGCCAGCAGCTCCTGGACAGGGGGCAACACCATATATTTT. It codes for CASSSWTGGNTIYF.

The chain recombines TRBV7-2 with TRBJ2-7; 7 nucleotides line up with TRBD2. The CDR3 has 19 amino acids. J gave up 5 bases and V 1 base, and 20 bases lay outside the gene matches. Germline CDR1 and CDR2: SGHTA and FQGNSA. This CDR3 is CASSLVRSLPGGSNDEQYF. In nucleotides, the CDR3 is TGTGCCAGCAGCTTAGTGAGGAGCCTCCCGGGCGGGAGTAACGACGAGCAGTACTTC.

V gene TRBV5-4 combines with J gene TRBJ2-7, with no clear D. Deletions cut 0 bases from V and 5 bases from J, with 9 bases between. This CDR3 region has 13 residues. Germline CDR1 SGHNT, CDR2 YYREEE (reference sequence). The CDR3 DNA follows: TGTGCCAGCAGCTTGGGCGAGTCGGACGAGCAGTACTTC. It encodes CASSLGESDEQYF. Complete variable domain (other parts from reference TRBV5-4 and TRBJ2-7): ETGVTQSPTHLIKTRGQQVTLRCSSQSGHNTVSWYQQALGQGPQFIFQYYREEENGRGNFPPRFSGLQFPNYSSELNVNALELDDSALYLCASSLGESDEQYFGPGTRLTVT.

The rearrangement joins TRBV19 to TRBJ1-5, with 9 positions matching TRBD1. V was clipped by 0 bases and J by 4 bases; unmatched bases: 4. Per the germline V gene, CDR1 is LNHDA and CDR2 is SQIVND (reference sequence). CDR3 length: 16 amino acids. Here the CDR3 DNA reads TGTGCCAGTAGTATAGATCGGGGGACAGGGAATCAGCCCCAGCATTTT. This encodes CASSIDRGTGNQPQHF.

V gene TRBV10-3 combines with J gene TRBJ1-5, with a possible D match to TRBD1 (6 bases). This CDR3 comprises 13 residues. Germline assignment: CDR1 ENHRY and CDR2 SYGVKD. V was cut by 6 bases and J by 5 bases, with 11 bases left in between. The CDR3, as DNA: TGTGCCATCAGACAGGGTATAGATCAGCCCCAGCATTTT. Translated, it gives CAIRQGIDQPQHF.

The chain has TRBV6-5 and TRBJ2-2; D possibly corresponds to TRBD1 (5 bases). CDR1 and CDR2 (germline): MNHEY, SVGAGI. V lost 7 bases and J 7 bases, leaving 16 bases between the germline ends. The CDR3 loop spans 14 amino acids. The CDR3 DNA reads as TGTGCCAGCAAATTTCTGGGGCGGAACGGGGAGCTGTTTTTT. Its protein product is CASKFLGRNGELFF.

This clone showed up just once. The V and J genes are TRBV3-1 (or the pseudogene TRBV3-2) and TRBJ1-1, with D possibly TRBD1 on 6 matching bases. The CDR3 has 14 amino acids. V dropped 6 bases and J dropped 4 bases, with 15 bases sitting between them. In germline, CDR1 is LGHDT, CDR2 YNNKEL (reference sequence). The CDR3 region is CASRTGLSGTEAFF. In DNA, the CDR3 is TGTGCCAGCAGGACAGGCCTTTCGGGCACTGAAGCTTTCTTT.

The chain combines TRBV11-2 with TRBJ2-4, with D uncertain. Germline CDR1 reads SGHAT; CDR2 reads FQNNGV. Trimming took off 0 bases at V and 1 base at J, with 10 bases between the two ends. This CDR3 region has 16 residues. The DNA for the CDR3 is TGTGCCAGCAGCTTAGATCTGGAGTACGCCAAAAACATTCAGTACTTC. As protein: CASSLDLEYAKNIQYF.

This rearrangement joins TRBV9 to TRBJ1-2, with 7 bases identical to TRBD1. The V gene end was trimmed by 0 bases and the J gene end by 8 bases; junction bases not matched to a gene: 7. This CDR3 comprises 14 residues. CDR1 is SGDLS and CDR2 is YYNGEE in the germline V gene. The CDR3 DNA follows: TGTGCCAGCAGCGTAGGTGGGACAGCTGAAGGCTACACCTTC. It is translated as CASSVGGTAEGYTF.